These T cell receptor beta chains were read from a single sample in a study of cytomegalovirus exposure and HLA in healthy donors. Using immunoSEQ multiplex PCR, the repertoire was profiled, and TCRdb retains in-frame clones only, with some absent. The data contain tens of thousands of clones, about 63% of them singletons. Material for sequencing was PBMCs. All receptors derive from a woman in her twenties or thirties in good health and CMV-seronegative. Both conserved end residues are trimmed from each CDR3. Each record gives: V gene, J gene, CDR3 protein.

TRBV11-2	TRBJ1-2	ASSLVQFPIGYT
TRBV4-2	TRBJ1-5	ASSLEDSFDQPQH
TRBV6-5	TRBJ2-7	ASRGVDRGFYEQY
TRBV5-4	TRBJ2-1	ASSLGLAGGYNEQF
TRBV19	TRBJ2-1	ASSSVSSYNEQF
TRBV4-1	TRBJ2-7	ASSARDRASPEQY
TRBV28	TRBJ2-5	ASSTPATGKETQY
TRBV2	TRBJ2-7	ASSAERGEQY
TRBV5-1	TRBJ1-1	ASSPQGGGTTEAF
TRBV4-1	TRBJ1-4	ASSTRSGEKLF
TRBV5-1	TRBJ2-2	ASSLDYRGANTGELF
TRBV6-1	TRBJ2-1	ATRRNHRGYNEQF
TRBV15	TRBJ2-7	ATSRDLVDEQY
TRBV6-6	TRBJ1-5	ASSYDSGMVGQPQH
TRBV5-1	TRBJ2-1	ASSLPRGSYNEQF
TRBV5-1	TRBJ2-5	ASSLDPGETQY
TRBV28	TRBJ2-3	ASSFRTGAWGTQY
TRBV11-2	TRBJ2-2	ASSLAGGDTGELF
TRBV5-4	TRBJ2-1	ASSLGSGTYNEQF
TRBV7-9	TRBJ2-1	ASSLVLVGGKYNEQF
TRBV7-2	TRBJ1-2	ASSLARSGYT
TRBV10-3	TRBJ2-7	AISAGQSYDEQY
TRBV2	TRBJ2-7	ASNPQGQTYEQY
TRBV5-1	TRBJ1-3	ASSLDFQGSGNTIY
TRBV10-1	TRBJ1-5	ASSGQGNQPQH
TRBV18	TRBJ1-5	ASSPTGAGNQPQH
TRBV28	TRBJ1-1	ASRAGIPEAF
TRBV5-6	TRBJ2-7	ASSRTDYEQY
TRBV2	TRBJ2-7	ASSLSYEQY
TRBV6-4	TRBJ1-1	ASSDWSRGTEAF
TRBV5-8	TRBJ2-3	ASSSGQLTDTQY
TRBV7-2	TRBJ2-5	ASSLGRRVETQY
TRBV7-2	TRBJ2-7	ASSLANYEQY
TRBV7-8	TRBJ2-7	ASSLPSAGGPSEQY
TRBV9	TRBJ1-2	ASSVESRGISGYT
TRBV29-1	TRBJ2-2	SVLDRNTGELF
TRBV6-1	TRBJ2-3	ASSGRQGGADTQY
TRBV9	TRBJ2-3	ASSVASGSLY
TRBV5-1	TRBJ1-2	ASSLAVGAEGYT
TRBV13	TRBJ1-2	ASSFHRDGYT
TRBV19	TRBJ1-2	ASSIGTSYFDYGYT
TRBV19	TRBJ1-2	ASRPSQGLYGYT
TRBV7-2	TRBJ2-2	ASSTRRTSGRDTGELF
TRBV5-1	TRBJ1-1	ASSPHRGVNTEAF
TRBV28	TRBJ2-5	ASSLAGAETQY
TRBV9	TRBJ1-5	ASSGQGAHQPQH
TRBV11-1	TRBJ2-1	ASSPPGTFNEQF
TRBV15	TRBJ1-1	ATYKTGSYTEAF
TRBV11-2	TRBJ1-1	ASSFRGASTEAF
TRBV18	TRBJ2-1	ASSPMGLADNEQF
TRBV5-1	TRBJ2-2	ASSLAASGTGELF
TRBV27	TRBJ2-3	ASSSGTRRSDTQY
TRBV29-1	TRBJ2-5	SVEGAQIGETQY
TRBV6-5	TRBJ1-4	ASSYSEGSKLF
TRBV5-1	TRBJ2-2	ASSPFSGMNTGELF
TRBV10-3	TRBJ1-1	AIKRDTEAF
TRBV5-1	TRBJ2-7	ASSFASAAYEQY
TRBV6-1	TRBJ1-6	ASKNPGQGASPLH
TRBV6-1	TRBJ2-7	ASRAGGVDNEQY
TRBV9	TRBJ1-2	ASSVAPQGNYGYT